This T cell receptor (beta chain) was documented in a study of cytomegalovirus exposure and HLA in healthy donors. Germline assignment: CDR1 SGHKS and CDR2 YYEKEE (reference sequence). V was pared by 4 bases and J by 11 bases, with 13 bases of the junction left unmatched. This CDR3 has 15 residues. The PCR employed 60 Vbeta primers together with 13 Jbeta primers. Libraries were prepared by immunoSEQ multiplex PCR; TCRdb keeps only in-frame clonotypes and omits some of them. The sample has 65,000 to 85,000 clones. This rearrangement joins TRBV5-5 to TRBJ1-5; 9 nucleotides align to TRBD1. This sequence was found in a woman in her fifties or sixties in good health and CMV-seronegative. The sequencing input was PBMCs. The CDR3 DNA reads TGTGCCAGCAGCCCGGAGGGGACAGGGTTTAGTGCCCAGCATTTT. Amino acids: CASSPEGTGFSAQHF.